The 3 T cell receptor beta chains given below trace back to one sample, sequenced in a study of T-cell reconstitution after alpha-beta-depleted transplantation in children listed by TCRdb under 2016. The receptor library was made with PCR. The sequencing machine was an Illumina HiSeq 2500. TCR libraries were prepared with molecular barcoding, using unique molecular identifiers to normalize TCRbeta repertoire quantification. TCRdb redid the processing of the public reads, applying fastp at Q25 and MiXCR, and retained in-frame beta chains. Entries are consolidated by CDR3 protein sequence, retaining the most common genes and DNA. The sample table records 640,000 or so distinct CDR3 sequences; 15% to 20% of these occur just once. The ten largest clones add up to approximately 1% of the sample. The input for sequencing was PBMCs from the stem cell graft donor, taken from the stem cell graft. The source of these receptors is a human donor who donated a stem cell graft to a child with acute myeloid leukemia.

CDR3 DNA sequence: TGTGCCAGCAGCCACCGGACAGGGCGGGAGAACACTGAAGCTTTCTTT. Its protein is CASSHRTGRENTEAFF. The chain couples TRBV7-8 to TRBJ1-1; TRBD1 agrees at 8 bases. Germline CDR1 and CDR2: SGHVS and FQNEAQ. This CDR3 has 16 amino acids. V dropped 5 bases and J dropped 1; count of bases not matched to a gene: 9.

At least ten counts were recorded for this clonotype. This chain links TRBV6-5 with TRBJ2-7; TRBD2 matches at 10 bases. This CDR3 spans 19 amino acids. Germline V gene data show CDR1 as MNHEY and CDR2 as SVGAGI. J lost 0 bases, V lost 2 bases, and 13 bases had no gene match. CDR3 region: CASSYGPLAGASRSYEQYF. The CDR3 nucleotides read TGTGCCAGCAGTTACGGTCCTCTAGCGGGGGCCTCACGCTCCTACGAGCAGTACTTC.

This clonotype was found many times. V usage is TRBV6-5 and J usage is TRBJ2-5; D might be TRBD1 or TRBD2, each matching 5 bases. V dropped 2 bases and J dropped 5 bases, with 12 bases sitting between them. This CDR3 has 14 residues. Germline V gene lookup returns CDR1 MNHEY and CDR2 SVGAGI. For the CDR3, the DNA is TGTGCCAGCAGTTACGCAGGGAGTGTGGAGACCCAGTACTTC. Its protein product is CASSYAGSVETQYF.